Reported below is one TCR beta chain. The antigen is unknown. The sample originates from a study of post-analysis software for immune sequencing data. Study-wide context: As for disease course, relapsing-remitting, secondary progressive and progressive-relapsing multiple sclerosis were all included.

Prepared libraries of TCR beta cDNA carried unique molecular identifiers. In TCRdb, the PCR reads were re-called with MiXCR into one record per CDR3 protein. This table holds 750,000 to 900,000 distinct CDR3 sequences, around 46% found once. The study, taken as a whole, reports: With TRBV5-6, TRBV5-1 and TRBV20-1 included, several TRBV segments were more frequent in patients than in controls. The normalized Chao1 diversity of multiple sclerosis patients was significantly lower than that of controls.

The CDR3 runs to 16 residues. V lost 6 bases, J lost 3 bases, and 20 bases lay in between. Germline V gene lookup returns CDR1 MDHEN and CDR2 SYDVKM. The sequence was obtained from a girl aged 10 to 17 with multiple sclerosis. The chain links TRBV28 to TRBJ1-2; perhaps TRBD1 as D (5 bases). The sequenced sample was blood. CDR3 loop: CASSPPSAGVDYGYTF. In nucleotides, the CDR3 is TGTGCCAGCAGCCCCCCTTCGGCGGGGGTCGACTATGGCTACACCTTC.